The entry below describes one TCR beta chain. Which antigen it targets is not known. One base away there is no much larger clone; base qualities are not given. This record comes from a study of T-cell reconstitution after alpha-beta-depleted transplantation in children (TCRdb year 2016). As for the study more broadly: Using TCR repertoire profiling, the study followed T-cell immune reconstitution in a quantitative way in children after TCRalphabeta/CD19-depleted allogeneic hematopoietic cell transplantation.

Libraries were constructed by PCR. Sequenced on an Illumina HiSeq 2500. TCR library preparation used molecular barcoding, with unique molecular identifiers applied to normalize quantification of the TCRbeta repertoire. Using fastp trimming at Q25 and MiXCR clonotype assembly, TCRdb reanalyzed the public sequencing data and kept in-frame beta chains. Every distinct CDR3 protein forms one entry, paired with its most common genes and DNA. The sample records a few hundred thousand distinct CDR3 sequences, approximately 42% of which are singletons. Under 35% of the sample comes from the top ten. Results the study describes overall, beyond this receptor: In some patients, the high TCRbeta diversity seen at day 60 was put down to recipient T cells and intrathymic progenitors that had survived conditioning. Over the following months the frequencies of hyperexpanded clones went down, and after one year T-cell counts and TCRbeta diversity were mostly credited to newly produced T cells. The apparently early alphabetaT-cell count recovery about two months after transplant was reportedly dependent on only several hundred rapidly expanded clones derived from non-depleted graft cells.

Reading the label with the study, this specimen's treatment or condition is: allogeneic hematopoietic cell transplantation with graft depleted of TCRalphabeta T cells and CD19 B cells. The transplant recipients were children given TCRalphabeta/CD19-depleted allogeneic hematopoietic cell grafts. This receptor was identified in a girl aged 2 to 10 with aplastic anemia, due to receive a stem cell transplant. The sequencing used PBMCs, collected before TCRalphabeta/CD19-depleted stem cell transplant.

The CDR3 has the sequence CSVRTGTGASYEQYF. The DNA sequence reads TGCAGCGTTCGGACCGGGACAGGGGCGTCCTACGAGCAGTACTTC. This chain joins TRBV29-1 to TRBJ2-7; 10 nucleotides in the junction match TRBD1. The CDR3 covers 15 residues, taking in both the cysteine and the phenylalanine. Kept here is only the CDR3 DNA, which spans 45 bases and is read in frame from base 1. From the germline V gene, CDR1 is SQVTM and CDR2 is ANQGSEA. V ends up 5 bases short and J 1 base short, with an unmatched junction base count of 8.